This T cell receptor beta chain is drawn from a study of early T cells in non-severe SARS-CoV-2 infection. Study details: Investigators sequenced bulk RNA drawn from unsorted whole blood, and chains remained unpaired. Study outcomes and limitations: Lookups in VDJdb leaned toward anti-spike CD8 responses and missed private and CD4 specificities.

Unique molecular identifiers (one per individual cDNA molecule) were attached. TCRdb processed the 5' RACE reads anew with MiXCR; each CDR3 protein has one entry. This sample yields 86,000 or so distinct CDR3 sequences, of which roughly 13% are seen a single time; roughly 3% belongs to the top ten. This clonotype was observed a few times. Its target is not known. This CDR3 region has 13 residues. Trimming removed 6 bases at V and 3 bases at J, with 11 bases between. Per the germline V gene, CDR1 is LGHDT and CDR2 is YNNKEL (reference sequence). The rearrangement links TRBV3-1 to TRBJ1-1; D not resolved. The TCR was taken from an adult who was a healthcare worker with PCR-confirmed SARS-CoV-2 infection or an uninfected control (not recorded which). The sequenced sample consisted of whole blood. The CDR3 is CASSLLRDTEAFF. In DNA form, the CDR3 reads TGTGCCAGCAGTCTCCTGAGGGACACTGAAGCTTTCTTT.